This TCR beta chain is drawn from a study of T cell responses to AZD1222 COVID-19 vaccine. Points from the study as a whole: Clonal diversity was possibly underestimated, and the donors were mostly white British, with more females. Of spike-specific TCRs, nearly half reportedly target regions left unmutated in variants. Only five to seven individuals given AZD1222 were seropositive at baseline. Once two AZD1222 doses were given, Spike-specific TCR breadth and depth went up.

A word on this clone: Its antigen is as yet unknown.

Clones were sequenced by immunoSEQ multiplex PCR, and TCRdb holds only the in-frame ones, with some missing. The table shows tens of thousands of clones, with roughly 90% occurring only once. Germline V gives CDR1 LGHNT, CDR2 FRNRAP. The CDR3 is made up of 12 amino acids. V lost 6 bases and J 6 bases, leaving 11 bases between the germline ends. This receptor was taken from an adult in good health. The material was peripheral blood, obtained on day 0 of AZD1222 vaccination. The chain uses TRBV12-5 and TRBJ1-1, with TRBD1 as a possible D gene (6 bases). CDR3 region: CASGIGTPEAFF. CDR3 coding DNA: TGTGCTAGTGGCATAGGGACACCTGAAGCTTTCTTT. Full variable domain (remainder filled in from reference TRBV12-5 and TRBJ1-1): DARVTQTPRHKVTEMGQEVTMRCQPILGHNTVFWYRQTMMQGLELLAYFRNRAPLDDSGMPKDRFSAEMPDATLATLKIQPSEPRDSAVYFCASGIGTPEAFFGQGTRLTVV.